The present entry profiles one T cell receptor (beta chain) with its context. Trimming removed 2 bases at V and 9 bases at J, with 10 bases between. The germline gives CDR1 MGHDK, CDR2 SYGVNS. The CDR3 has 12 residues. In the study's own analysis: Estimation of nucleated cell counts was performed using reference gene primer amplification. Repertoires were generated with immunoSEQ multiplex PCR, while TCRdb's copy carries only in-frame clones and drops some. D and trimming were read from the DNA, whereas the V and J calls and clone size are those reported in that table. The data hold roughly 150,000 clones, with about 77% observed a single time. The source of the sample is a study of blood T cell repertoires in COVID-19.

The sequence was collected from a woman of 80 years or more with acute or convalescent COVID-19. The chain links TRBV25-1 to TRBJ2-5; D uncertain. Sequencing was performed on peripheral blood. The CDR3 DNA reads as TGTGCCAGCAGTGAAGGTCCCCGGGCCCAGTACTTC. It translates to CASSEGPRAQYF.